The next 25 T cell receptor beta chains were all read from a single sample in a study of cytomegalovirus exposure and HLA in healthy donors. Primers for the PCR totalled 60 Vbeta and 13 Jbeta. Sequencing was performed with immunoSEQ multiplex PCR; in TCRdb, only in-frame clones are kept and a portion is missing. Here the sample spans roughly 110,000 clones, over 60% being singletons. The sample taken for sequencing was PBMCs. These receptors were collected from a woman between 25 and 40 years old in good health and CMV-seronegative.

The chain joins TRBV28 to TRBJ1-2; D ambiguous. Germline CDR1 and CDR2: MDHEN and SYDVKM. The CDR3 sequence is 11 residues long. V dropped 5 bases and J dropped 4 bases, with 5 bases sitting between them. CDR3 residues: CASSPGYGYTF. The CDR3 coding sequence is TGTGCCAGCAGTCCCGGCTATGGCTACACCTTC.

This rearrangement joins TRBV6-6 to TRBJ2-1, with 7 bases matching TRBD1. This CDR3 region has 12 residues. After removal of 5 bases from V and 5 bases from J, the junction contained 0 bases not matched to a gene. From germline, CDR1 is MNHNY and CDR2 SVGAGI (reference sequence). The DNA for the CDR3 is TGTGCCAGCAGTGACAGGGACAATGAGCAGTTCTTC. Translation: CASSDRDNEQFF.

J is TRBJ2-1 and V is TRBV5-6; 8 nucleotides match TRBD2. Trimming took 0 bases from V and 7 from J; bases not matched to a gene: 9. Germline V gene data show CDR1 as SGHDT and CDR2 as YYEEEE. This CDR3 region has 16 residues. CDR3 bases: TGTGCCAGCAGCTTGGTAGGACTAGCTCTGGGAAATGAGCAGTTCTTC. Translated, it gives CASSLVGLALGNEQFF.

This clone came up a few times. V usage is TRBV7-8 and J usage is TRBJ2-7; 7 bases align to TRBD1. The CDR3 spans 15 residues. V was pared by 5 bases and J by 5 bases, with 12 bases of the junction left unmatched. Germline CDR1 and CDR2: SGHVS and FQNEAQ. The CDR3 sequence: CASSPTQGLVNEQYF. CDR3 nucleotide sequence: TGTGCCAGCAGCCCAACACAGGGGTTGGTGAACGAGCAGTACTTC.

This clone showed up just once. The gene calls are TRBV9 and TRBJ1-1, with no clear D. V dropped 4 bases and J dropped 3 bases, with 16 bases sitting between them. The CDR3 extends over 15 amino acids. Germline CDR1 and CDR2: SGDLS and YYNGEE. The CDR3 DNA reads as TGTGCCAGCAGCCCCTTCGGGATGAGTGACACTGAAGCTTTCTTT. It specifies CASSPFGMSDTEAFF.

This chain connects TRBV10-3 to TRBJ1-1, with D perhaps matching TRBD1 (5 bases). The V end lost 3 bases, the J end lost 2 bases, and 10 bases lay between the germline ends. The CDR3 runs 14 residues. Germline CDR1 and CDR2: ENHRY and SYGVKD. CDR3 bases: TGTGCCATCAGTGAAACAGGCTTAAACACTGAAGCTTTCTTT. Translation gives CAISETGLNTEAFF.

The rearrangement uses TRBV28 and TRBJ1-4; weak D call: TRBD1 (6 bases). The CDR3 is 15 residues long. CDR1 is MDHEN and CDR2 is SYDVKM in the germline V gene. The V end lost 2 bases, the J end lost 8 bases, and 15 bases lay between the germline ends. The DNA for the CDR3 is TGTGCCAGCAGTTTAATTCAGCTAACAGGGGAAAAACTGTTTTTT. It encodes CASSLIQLTGEKLFF.

The sample holds one count of this clone. At one boundary the junction diverges from the germline segment, which might be a read error. V usage is TRBV7-7 and J usage is TRBJ2-1; 12 nucleotides align to TRBD2. The CDR3 consists of 20 residues. Germline loops: CDR1 SSHAT, CDR2 FNYEAQ (reference sequence). This CDR3 is CASSLFGGSSGRATYNEQFF. In nucleotides, the CDR3 is TGTGCTAGCAGCTTATTCGGGGGTTCTAGCGGGAGGGCAACCTACAATGAGCAGTTCTTC.

Only one count was recorded for this clone. The rearrangement uses TRBV14 and TRBJ2-4, with D unresolved. Germline lookup yields CDR1 SGHDN and CDR2 FVKESK. The CDR3 is made up of 13 amino acids. Trimming took off 0 bases at V and 12 bases at J, with 12 bases between the two ends. The CDR3 bases are TGTGCCAGCAGCCAAGATCGCACTACTGGTCAGTACTTC. Translating it yields CASSQDRTTGQYF.

The CDR3 DNA reads as TGTGCCAGCAGCCGGGGTCCTACAAGCAATCAGCCCCAGCATTTT. Translating it yields CASSRGPTSNQPQHF. This chain connects TRBV7-4 to TRBJ1-5; no definite D call. Trimming cost V 5 bases and J 1 base, with 12 bases left between them. The length of the CDR3 is 15 residues. Germline V gives CDR1 SGHVT, CDR2 SQSDAQ.

V and J are TRBV5-1 and TRBJ2-7, with D possibly TRBD2 on 7 matching bases. Germline V lookup: CDR1 SGHRS, CDR2 YFSETQ. CDR3 length: 16 residues. With 4 bases removed from V and 1 base from J, the gap between germline ends came to 18 bases. CDR3 DNA sequence: TGCGCCAGCAGCCCCGGGGGGCTAGCAGTTTCCTACGAGCAGTACTTC. This codes for CASSPGGLAVSYEQYF.

This clone has only a few counts. The V and J genes are TRBV2 and TRBJ1-5, with 8 bases identical to TRBD1. The CDR3 has 15 amino acids. The J segment lost 4 bases and the V segment lost 5 bases, leaving 7 bases of the junction unmatched. The V gene's germline CDR1 is SNHLY and CDR2 FYNNEI. The CDR3 bases are TGTGCCAGCAGTTACGGACAGGGTGCGAATCAGCCCCAGCATTTT. Protein sequence: CASSYGQGANQPQHF. Variable domain in full (rest from reference TRBV2 and TRBJ1-5): EPEVTQTPSHQVTQMGQEVILRCVPISNHLYFYWYRQILGQKVEFLVSFYNNEISEKSEIFDDQFSVERPDGSNFTLKIRSTKLEDSAMYFCASSYGQGANQPQHFGDGTRLSIL.

J is TRBJ2-7 and V is TRBV27; 8 nucleotides align to TRBD2. CDR3 length: 18 amino acids. The V segment lost 0 bases and the J segment 3 bases; nucleotides outside the gene matches: 13. Germline-derived CDR1 and CDR2 are MNHEY and SMNVEV (reference sequence). The CDR3 DNA is TGTGCCAGCAGTTTATCCCCGACCGGCGGGGGGAGCGGCTACGAGCAGTACTTC. It codes for CASSLSPTGGGSGYEQYF.

This clone was detected once. This rearrangement joins TRBV5-5 to TRBJ2-7; TRBD1 might be the D (6 bases). Germline V gene data show CDR1 as SGHKS and CDR2 as YYEKEE (reference sequence). With 4 bases removed from V and 3 bases from J, the gap between germline ends came to 11 bases. This CDR3 contains 13 residues. The CDR3 DNA reads as TGTGCCAGCAGCCCGGGACACCTCTACGAGCAGTACTTC. Translating gives CASSPGHLYEQYF.

The chain is built from TRBV10-3 and TRBJ1-4; 8 bases match TRBD1. Unmatched junction bases numbered 7, after V lost 11 bases and J lost 5 bases. Germline V gene lookup returns CDR1 ENHRY and CDR2 SYGVKD. The CDR3 totals 13 residues. CDR3 in DNA: TGTGCCTCTCACGGACAGGGCAATGAAAAACTGTTTTTT. It specifies CASHGQGNEKLFF.

V usage is TRBV4-2 and J usage is TRBJ2-3, with 14 bases that match TRBD2. Germline CDR1 LGHNA, CDR2 YNFKEQ. The J segment lost 7 bases and the V segment lost 3 bases, leaving 12 bases of the junction unmatched. This CDR3 is built from 18 residues. The CDR3 loop is CASSQRTSGRTNEYTQYF. For the CDR3, the DNA is TGTGCCAGCAGCCAGAGGACTAGCGGGAGGACTAATGAATATACGCAGTATTTT.

This clone was seen a single time. V is TRBV28 and J is TRBJ2-1, with TRBD2 matching over 11 bases. CDR3 length equals 14 residues. Germline loops: CDR1 MDHEN, CDR2 SYDVKM. With 3 bases clipped from V and 12 bases from J, the junction kept 7 bases outside the gene matches. The CDR3 protein is CASSFNIAGGPQFF. The CDR3 DNA reads TGTGCCAGCAGTTTCAACATAGCGGGAGGGCCGCAGTTCTTC. Together with reference TRBV28 and TRBJ2-1, the CDR3 gives the full variable domain: DVKVTQSSRYLVKRTGEKVFLECVQDMDHENMFWYRQDPGLGLRLIYFSYDVKMKEKGDIPEGYSVSREKKERFSLILESASTNQTSMYLCASSFNIAGGPQFFGPGTRLTVL.

This clone was seen a few times. The V gene is TRBV2, the J gene TRBJ2-3; 8 bases are a match to TRBD2. Per germline, CDR1 SNHLY and CDR2 FYNNEI. This CDR3 is 14 amino acids long. The V and J ends lost 7 bases and 5 bases, in that order; junction bases with no gene match: 8. CDR3 in amino acids: CASKMRLAGDTQYF. CDR3 coding DNA: TGTGCCAGCAAAATGCGGCTAGCGGGAGATACGCAGTATTTT.

This chain joins TRBV19 and TRBJ2-3; 9 nucleotides line up with TRBD1. CDR3 length: 17 residues. Germline V lookup: CDR1 LNHDA, CDR2 SQIVND (reference sequence). The V segment lost 3 bases and the J segment 4 bases; nucleotides outside the gene matches: 11. In DNA form, the CDR3 reads TGTGCCAGTAGTATGATCGGGACAGGGTCGACCCCAGATACGCAGTATTTT. Translating gives CASSMIGTGSTPDTQYF. Together with reference TRBV19 and TRBJ2-3, the CDR3 gives the full variable domain: DGGITQSPKYLFRKEGQNVTLSCEQNLNHDAMYWYRQDPGQGLRLIYYSQIVNDFQKGDIAEGYSVSREKKESFPLTVTSAQKNPTAFYLCASSMIGTGSTPDTQYFGPGTRLTVL.

This clone was seen a single time. The chain couples TRBV4-2 to TRBJ1-3, with D uncertain. Looked up from germline, CDR1 is LGHNA and CDR2 is YNFKEQ. V lost 3 bases and J 4 bases, leaving 10 bases between the germline ends. This CDR3 has 14 residues. CDR3 in amino acids: CASSQVEVGNTIYF. In nucleotides, the CDR3 is TGTGCCAGCAGCCAGGTAGAAGTAGGAAACACCATATATTTT.

This clone was picked up a small number of times. The chain couples TRBV19 to TRBJ2-7; the match to TRBD2 covers 8 bases. Germline V gene sequence: CDR1 LNHDA, CDR2 SQIVND (reference sequence). V lost 2 bases and J lost 5; bases outside the gene matches: 8. The CDR3 length is 15 residues. The CDR3 spells CASSISKLAANEQYF. The CDR3 DNA reads TGTGCCAGTAGTATAAGCAAACTAGCGGCAAACGAGCAGTACTTC.

The rearrangement joins TRBV7-2 to TRBJ2-7; TRBD1 aligns across 7 bases. Unmatched junction bases numbered 1, after V lost 0 bases and J lost 2 bases. Germline lookup yields CDR1 SGHTA and CDR2 FQGNSA. The length of the CDR3 is 14 residues. CDR3 region: CASSLAGQAYEQYF. As DNA, the CDR3 is TGTGCCAGCAGCTTAGCCGGACAGGCCTACGAGCAGTACTTC.

This chain links TRBV7-2 with TRBJ1-2; TRBD1 agrees at 9 bases. The CDR3 has 13 amino acids. The V gene's germline CDR1 is SGHTA and CDR2 FQGNSA. V trimming: 1 base; J trimming: 6 bases; junction bases outside the gene matches: 0. The CDR3 DNA is TGTGCCAGCAGCTTAGGGACAGGGGATGGCTACACCTTC. Its translation: CASSLGTGDGYTF.

This clone has only a few counts. This chain joins TRBV7-2 and TRBJ1-5, with 8 bases identical to TRBD1. Germline V gene data show CDR1 as SGHTA and CDR2 as FQGNSA. The trim removed 2 bases at V and 4 bases at J, leaving 10 bases unmatched. The CDR3 spans 17 residues. Here the CDR3 DNA reads TGTGCCAGCAGCTTAAGGATCGGGACAGGTGCTAATCAGCCCCAGCATTTT. Protein: CASSLRIGTGANQPQHF.

The rearrangement uses TRBV11-3 and TRBJ1-1; no reliable D call. Germline-derived CDR1 and CDR2 are SGHNT and YENEEA. V shed 5 bases and J shed 1 base, with 8 bases lying between them. There are 13 residues in the CDR3. Here the CDR3 DNA reads TGTGCCAGCAGCGCGCGGGGGAACACTGAAGCTTTCTTT. It is translated as CASSARGNTEAFF. The full variable domain, with the rest looked up from reference TRBV11-3 and TRBJ1-1, is EAGVVQSPRYKIIEKKQPVAFWCNPISGHNTLYWYLQNLGQGPELLIRYENEEAVDDSQLPKDRFSAERLKGVDSTLKIQPAELGDSAVYLCASSARGNTEAFFGQGTRLTVV.